This is a list of T cell receptor beta chains from one sample in a study of blood T cell repertoires in COVID-19. Libraries were prepared by immunoSEQ multiplex PCR; TCRdb keeps only in-frame clonotypes and omits some of them. The sample records under 300,000 clones, 89% being singletons. Sequencing input: peripheral blood. The receptors come from a woman aged 40 to 50 who had recovered from COVID-19. Both conserved end residues are part of each CDR3. D genes are given only for firm matches. Some rows have no size entry. The others give once, few or many, or a class for an expanded clone.

CDR3 | DNA | J | V | D | size
CATSGYTDTQYF | TGTGCCACCAGTGGCTACACAGATACGCAGTATTTT | TRBJ2-3 | TRBV24-1 | . | .
CAAVRLADNEQFF | TGTGCCGCGGTCCGACTAGCGGACAATGAGCAGTTCTTC | TRBJ2-1 | TRBV6-5 | TRBD2 | .
CASSSISGRLYNEQFF | TGCGCCAGCAGCTCCATAAGTGGGCGTTTATACAATGAGCAGTTCTTC | TRBJ2-1 | TRBV5-1 | . | .
CASVVNTEAFF | TGTGCCAGCGTAGTGAACACTGAAGCTTTCTTT | TRBJ1-1 | TRBV27 | . | .
CASSADRGSDQEKLFF | TGTGCCAGCAGCGCCGACAGGGGCTCCGATCAGGAAAAACTGTTTTTT | TRBJ1-4 | TRBV9 | TRBD1 | .
CASSQIGLGRLF | TGTGCCAGCAGCCAGATCGGACTAGGGAGGCTCTTC | TRBJ2-1 | TRBV2 | TRBD2 | .
CASSFFPSGEETQYF | TGTGCCAGCAGCTTCTTCCCTAGCGGAGAAGAGACCCAGTACTTC | TRBJ2-5 | TRBV5-4 | TRBD2 | .
CASSEDPAGGSYNEQFF | TGCGCCAGCAGTGAGGATCCAGCGGGAGGGTCCTACAATGAGCAGTTCTTC | TRBJ2-1 | TRBV10-1 | TRBD2 | .
CASIRAAGFPHNEQFF | TGTGCCAGCATCCGAGCCGCGGGATTTCCCCACAATGAGCAGTTCTTC | TRBJ2-1 | TRBV7-3 | . | .
CASSFGTGAGWSTDTQYF | TGTGCCAGCAGCTTTGGGACTGGGGCTGGGTGGAGCACAGATACGCAGTATTTT | TRBJ2-3 | TRBV7-8 | . | .
CASSPAGGSDEQFF | TGTGCCAGCAGCCCAGCGGGGGGTAGTGATGAGCAGTTCTTC | TRBJ2-1 | TRBV3-1/TRBV3-2 | TRBD2 | .
CASSRRLAGGETQYF | TGTGCCAGTAGTAGGAGACTAGCGGGAGGAGAGACCCAGTACTTC | TRBJ2-5 | TRBV19 | TRBD2 | .
CASRLQGLGTEAFF | TGTGCCAGCAGACTACAGGGTCTTGGCACTGAAGCTTTCTTT | TRBJ1-1 | TRBV27 | . | .
CASSIGTSGDQETQYF | TGTGCCAGTAGTATAGGGACTAGCGGGGACCAAGAGACCCAGTACTTC | TRBJ2-5 | TRBV19 | TRBD2 | .
CASSRRQGENSNQPQHF | TGTGCCAGTAGTAGAAGACAGGGGGAGAATAGCAATCAGCCCCAGCATTTT | TRBJ1-5 | TRBV19 | TRBD1 | .
CASSLAGRGGTDTQYF | TGTGCCAGCAGCTTAGCGGGGCGGGGGGGTACAGATACGCAGTATTTT | TRBJ2-3 | TRBV7-2 | TRBD2 | once
CASRAGLAESETQYF | TGCGCCAGCAGGGCGGGACTAGCGGAATCAGAGACCCAGTACTTC | TRBJ2-5 | TRBV5-1 | TRBD2 | once
CASSLRLASQETQYF | TGCGCCAGCAGCTTGCGGCTAGCGAGCCAAGAGACCCAGTACTTC | TRBJ2-5 | TRBV5-1 | . | once
CSVLGAGAKEKLFF | TGCAGCGTCTTAGGGGCGGGGGCGAAAGAAAAACTGTTTTTT | TRBJ1-4 | TRBV29-1 | . | once
CASSVYGTGEVGELFF | TGTGCCAGCAGCGTGTACGGGACAGGGGAGGTCGGGGAGCTGTTTTTT | TRBJ2-2 | TRBV9 | TRBD1 | .
CASSAEQGILHDEQFF | TGTGCCAGCAGCGCAGAGCAGGGGATCCTACATGATGAGCAGTTCTTC | TRBJ2-1 | TRBV9 | . | once
CASSPGQGVNQPQHF | TGTGCCAGCAGCCCGGGACAGGGGGTCAATCAGCCCCAGCATTTT | TRBJ1-5 | TRBV7-2 | TRBD1 | .
CAGRQWTYGYTF | TGTGCCGGAAGACAGTGGACCTATGGCTACACCTTC | TRBJ1-2 | TRBV21-1 | . | .
CASSRIWAQLNTEAFF | TGTGCCAGCAGCCGAATTTGGGCACAGCTGAACACTGAAGCTTTCTTT | TRBJ1-1 | TRBV2 | . | .
CSGHRELYPHNQPQHF | TGCAGCGGGCACCGGGAGTTGTATCCCCACAATCAGCCCCAGCATTTT | TRBJ1-5 | TRBV29-1 | . | .